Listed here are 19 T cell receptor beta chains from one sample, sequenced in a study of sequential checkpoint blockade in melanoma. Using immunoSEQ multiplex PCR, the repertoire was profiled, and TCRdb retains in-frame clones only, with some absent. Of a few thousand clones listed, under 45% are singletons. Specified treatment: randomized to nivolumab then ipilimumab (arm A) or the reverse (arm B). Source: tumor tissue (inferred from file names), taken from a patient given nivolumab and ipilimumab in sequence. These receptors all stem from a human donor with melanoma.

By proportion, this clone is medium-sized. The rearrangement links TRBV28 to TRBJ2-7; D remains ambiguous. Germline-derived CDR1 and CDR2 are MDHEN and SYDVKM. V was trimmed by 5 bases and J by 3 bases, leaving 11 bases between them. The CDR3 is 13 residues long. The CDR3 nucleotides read TGTGCCAGCAGTAAAGGCGGAGACTACGAGCAGTACTTC. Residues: CASSKGGDYEQYF.

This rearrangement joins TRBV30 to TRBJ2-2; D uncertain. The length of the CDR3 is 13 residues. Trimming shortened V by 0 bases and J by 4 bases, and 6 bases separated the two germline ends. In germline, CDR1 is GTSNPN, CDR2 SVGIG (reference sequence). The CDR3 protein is CAWSVRTTGELFF. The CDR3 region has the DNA TGTGCCTGGAGTGTACGGACCACCGGGGAGCTGTTTTTT.

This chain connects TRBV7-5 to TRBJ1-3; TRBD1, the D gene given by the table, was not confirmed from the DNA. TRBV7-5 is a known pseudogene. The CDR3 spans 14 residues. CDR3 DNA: TGTGCCAGCGGCCGCGGGACAGTTGGAAACACCATATATTTT. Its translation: CASGRGTVGNTIYF.

DNA of the CDR3: TGCAGCGGGTCCGGGACAGACTATGGCTACACCTTC. This sequence encodes CSGSGTDYGYTF. This chain connects TRBV29-1 to TRBJ1-2, with 7 bases lining up with TRBD1. CDR1 SQVTM and CDR2 ANQGSEA come from the germline V gene. The CDR3 is 12 amino acids. Trimming removed 7 bases from V and 3 bases from J; junction bases left unmatched: 5.

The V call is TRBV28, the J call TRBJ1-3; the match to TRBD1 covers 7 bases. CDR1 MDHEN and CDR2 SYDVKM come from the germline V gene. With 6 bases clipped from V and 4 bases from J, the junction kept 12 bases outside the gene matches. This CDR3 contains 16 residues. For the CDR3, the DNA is TGTGCCAGCAGCCTAGGGGGGCAGGGGGTAGGAAACACCATATATTTT. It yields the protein CASSLGGQGVGNTIYF.

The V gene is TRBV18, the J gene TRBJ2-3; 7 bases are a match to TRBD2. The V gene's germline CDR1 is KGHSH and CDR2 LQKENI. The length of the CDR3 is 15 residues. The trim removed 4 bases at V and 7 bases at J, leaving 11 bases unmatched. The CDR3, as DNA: TGTGCCAGCTCACGCACGGAAACTAGCGCACATACGCAGTATTTT. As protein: CASSRTETSAHTQYF.

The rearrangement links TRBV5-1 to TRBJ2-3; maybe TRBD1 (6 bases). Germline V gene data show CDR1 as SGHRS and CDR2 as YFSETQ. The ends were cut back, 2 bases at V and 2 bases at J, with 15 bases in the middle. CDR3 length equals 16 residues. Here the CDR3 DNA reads TGCGCCAGCAGCTTACGGCAGGGGCTTCCCACAGATACGCAGTATTTT. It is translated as CASSLRQGLPTDTQYF.

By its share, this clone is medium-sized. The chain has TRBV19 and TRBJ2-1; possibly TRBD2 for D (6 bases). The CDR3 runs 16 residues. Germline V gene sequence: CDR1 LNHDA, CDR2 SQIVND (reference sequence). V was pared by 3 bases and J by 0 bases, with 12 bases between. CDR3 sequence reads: CASSIGLAVSYNEQFF. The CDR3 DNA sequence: TGTGCCAGTAGTATCGGTTTAGCGGTCTCCTACAATGAGCAGTTCTTC.

The CDR3 region has the DNA TGCGCCAGCAGCCAAGAAAGGGGGCTAGCGGATAATGAGCAGTTCTTC. It translates to CASSQERGLADNEQFF. V is TRBV4-1 and J is TRBJ2-1; D is tentatively TRBD1 or TRBD2 (7 bases each). Trimming cost V 0 bases and J 7 bases, with 16 bases left between them. The CDR3 contains 16 residues. Germline V gene sequence: CDR1 MGHRA, CDR2 YSYEKL.

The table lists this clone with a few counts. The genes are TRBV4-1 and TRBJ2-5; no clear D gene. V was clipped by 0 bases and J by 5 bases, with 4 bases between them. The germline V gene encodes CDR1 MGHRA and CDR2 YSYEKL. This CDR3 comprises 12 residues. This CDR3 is CASSQETETQYF. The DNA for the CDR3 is TGCGCCAGCAGCCAAGAGACGGAGACCCAGTACTTC.

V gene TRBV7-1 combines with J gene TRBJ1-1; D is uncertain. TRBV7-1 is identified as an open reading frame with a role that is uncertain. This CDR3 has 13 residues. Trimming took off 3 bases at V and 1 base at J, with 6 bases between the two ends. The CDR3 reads CASSSGRNTEAFF. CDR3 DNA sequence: TGTGCCAGCAGCTCCGGAAGGAACACTGAAGCTTTCTTT.

For the CDR3, the DNA is TGTGCCAGCAAGGGGTACCACGAAAAACTGTTTTTT. Its protein is CASKGYHEKLFF. The J gene is TRBJ1-4, the V gene TRBV2; possibly TRBD1 for D (5 bases). Germline CDR1 is SNHLY and CDR2 is FYNNEI. Trimming removed 7 bases at V and 8 bases at J, with 11 bases between. CDR3 length: 12 amino acids.

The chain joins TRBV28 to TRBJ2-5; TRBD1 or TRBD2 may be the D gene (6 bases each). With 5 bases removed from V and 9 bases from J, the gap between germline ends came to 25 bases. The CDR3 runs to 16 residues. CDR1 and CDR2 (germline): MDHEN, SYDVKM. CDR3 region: CASSPITGRGGLAQYF. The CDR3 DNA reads TGTGCCAGCAGTCCAATTACAGGGCGAGGGGGGTTGGCCCAGTACTTC.

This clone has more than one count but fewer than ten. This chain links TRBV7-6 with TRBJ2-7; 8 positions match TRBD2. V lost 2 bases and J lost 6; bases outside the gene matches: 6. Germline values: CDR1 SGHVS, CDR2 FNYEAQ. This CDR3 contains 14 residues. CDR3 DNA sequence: TGTGCCAGCAGCTTACGGGGGGGGCACGGCGAGCAGTACTTC. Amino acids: CASSLRGGHGEQYF.

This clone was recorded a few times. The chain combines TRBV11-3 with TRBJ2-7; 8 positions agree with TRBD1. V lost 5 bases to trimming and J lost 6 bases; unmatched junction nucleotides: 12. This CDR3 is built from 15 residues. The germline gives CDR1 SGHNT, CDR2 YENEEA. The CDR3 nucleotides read TGTGCCAGCAGCCTTCCAGGGGGCTCTTATCGCGAGCAGTACTTC. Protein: CASSLPGGSYREQYF.

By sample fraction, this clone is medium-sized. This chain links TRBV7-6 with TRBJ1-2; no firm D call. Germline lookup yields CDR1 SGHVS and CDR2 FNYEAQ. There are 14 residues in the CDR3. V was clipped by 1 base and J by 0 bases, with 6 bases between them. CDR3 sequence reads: CASSLDRSNYGYTF. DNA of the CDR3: TGTGCCAGCAGCTTAGACAGATCTAACTATGGCTACACCTTC.

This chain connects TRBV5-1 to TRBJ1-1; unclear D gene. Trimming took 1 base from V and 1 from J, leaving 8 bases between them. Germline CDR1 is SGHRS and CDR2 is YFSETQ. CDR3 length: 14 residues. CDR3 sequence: CASSLSGRNTEAFF. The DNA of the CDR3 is TGCGCCAGCAGCTTGAGTGGACGGAACACTGAAGCTTTCTTT.

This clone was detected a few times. This chain's CDR3 is CASSGTSGRSNEQFF. As DNA, the CDR3 is TGTGCCAGCAGCGGGACTAGCGGGAGATCCAATGAGCAGTTCTTC. The chain joins TRBV9 to TRBJ2-1, with TRBD2 matching over 13 bases. Germline V gene sequence: CDR1 SGDLS, CDR2 YYNGEE. V shed 3 bases, J shed 6 bases, and the junction held 3 bases outside the gene matches. CDR3 size: 15 residues.

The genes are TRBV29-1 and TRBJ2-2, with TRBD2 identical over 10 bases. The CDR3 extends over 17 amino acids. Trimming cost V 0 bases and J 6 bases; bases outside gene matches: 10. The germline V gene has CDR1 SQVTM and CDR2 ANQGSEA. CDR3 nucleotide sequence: TGCAGCGTTGAAGATCGGCGGGCTAGCGGGAGTTCCGGGGAGCTGTTTTTT. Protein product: CSVEDRRASGSSGELFF.